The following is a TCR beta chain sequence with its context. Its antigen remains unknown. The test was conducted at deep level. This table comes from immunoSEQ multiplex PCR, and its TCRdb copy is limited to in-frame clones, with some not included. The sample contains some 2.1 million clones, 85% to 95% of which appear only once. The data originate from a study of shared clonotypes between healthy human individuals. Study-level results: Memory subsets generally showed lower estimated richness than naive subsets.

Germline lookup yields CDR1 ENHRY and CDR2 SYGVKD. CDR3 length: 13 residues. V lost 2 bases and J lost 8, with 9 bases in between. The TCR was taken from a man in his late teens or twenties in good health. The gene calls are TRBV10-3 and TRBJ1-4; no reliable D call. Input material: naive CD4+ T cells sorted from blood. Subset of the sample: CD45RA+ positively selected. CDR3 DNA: TGTGCCATCAGTGAGGGGATAGGAGAAAAACTGTTTTTT. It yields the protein CAISEGIGEKLFF.